The text below deals with one T cell receptor (beta chain). Its antigen is not identified. Then a second PCR, running roughly 7 to 11 cycles, was carried out with a sample-barcoded 5' primer and a J-beta primer mix. TCRdb passed the 5' RACE reads through MiXCR, listing each CDR3 protein once. The repertoire holds fewer than 2,000,000 distinct CDR3 sequences, roughly two fifths seen once, with more than 20% in the top ten. This record comes from a study of blood T cells in healthy people across ages. Overall study results and limits: It was held that the diversity estimates obtained from one million T cells were underestimates.

The CDR3 sequence is 14 residues long. Germline CDR1 and CDR2: KGHSH and LQKENI. Per-sample yields of isolated PBMCs were at least 6 million. This rearrangement joins TRBV18 to TRBJ2-4; the match to TRBD1 covers 9 bases. The DNA end favors TRBJ2-7, so the J call may be wrong. Sample: blood. The clonotype was recovered from a human donor in good health. Here the CDR3 DNA reads TGTGCCAGCTCGATACAGGGGGCTGGTTACGAGCAGTACTTC. This gives the protein CASSIQGAGYEQYF.